Below are 10 T cell receptor beta chains sequenced from a single sample in a study of human T cells and chemical hapten exposure. MiXCR, applied by TCRdb to the RACE reads, yields one record per CDR3 protein. The top ten hold 1.4% of the sample, which has around 120,000 distinct CDR3 sequences, about 12% seen once. Sample time point: patch test 1, 2 weeks after DPC sensitization. Sample treatment: therapeutic diphenylcyclopropenone sensitization with weekly scalp DPC. Specimen: whole blood, collected in connection with sensitization to the hapten diphenylcyclopropenone (DPC). The receptors were gathered from a woman aged 45-59 years with alopecia areata. Some clones in this sample may be carry-over from other donors' samples.

This clonotype was detected many times. The chain couples TRBV20-1 to TRBJ1-1, with D hard to call. Trimming stripped 5 bases from V and 3 bases from J, with 22 bases between. Germline V gene data show CDR1 as DFQATT and CDR2 as SNEGSKA (reference sequence). The CDR3 covers 16 residues. The CDR3 DNA follows: TGCAGTGCTGTAAATCTTCAGGTTAGAAGGGACACTGAAGCTTTCTTT. Translation: CSAVNLQVRRDTEAFF.

This clonotype has ten or more counts. V is TRBV7-8 and J is TRBJ1-1; maybe TRBD1 (5 bases). V was trimmed by 6 bases and J by 5 bases, leaving 16 bases between them. The CDR3 has 14 residues. CDR1 and CDR2 from the germline V gene are SGHVS and FQNEAQ. The CDR3 sequence is CASSSQHQGTEAFF. The CDR3 DNA follows: TGTGCCAGCAGTTCGCAACACCAGGGAACTGAAGCTTTCTTT.

In its sample, this clonotype was seen a few times. The V gene is TRBV7-8, the J gene TRBJ2-3, with TRBD2 matching over 7 bases. V shed 0 bases, J shed 5 bases, and the junction held 8 bases outside the gene matches. Germline-derived CDR1 and CDR2 are SGHVS and FQNEAQ. This CDR3 is built from 16 residues. In DNA, the CDR3 is TGTGCCAGCAGCTTAGCTAGCGGGTACGGGATAGATACGCAGTATTTT. Translation: CASSLASGYGIDTQYF.

The chain uses TRBV20-1 and TRBJ1-1; D remains unclear. V lost 2 bases and J 0 bases, leaving 7 bases between the germline ends. The germline CDR1 and CDR2 sequences are DFQATT and SNEGSKA (reference sequence). This CDR3 spans 13 amino acids. The CDR3 nucleotides are TGCAGTGCTAGAAGGACTTTGAACACTGAAGCTTTCTTT. Its protein is CSARRTLNTEAFF.

The chain employs TRBV3-1 and TRBJ2-5; D is uncertain. The CDR3 totals 14 residues. Trimming removed 8 bases at V and 0 bases at J, with 13 bases between. Germline V gives CDR1 LGHDT, CDR2 YNNKEL (reference sequence). Written as DNA, the CDR3 is TGTGCCAGCGGCGCGCCTGGGTACCAAGAGACCCAGTACTTC. Translated, it gives CASGAPGYQETQYF.

This rearrangement joins TRBV5-4 to TRBJ2-6, with D unclear. This CDR3 has 13 residues. In germline, CDR1 is SGHNT, CDR2 YYREEE (reference sequence). Deletions cut 6 bases from V and 4 bases from J, with 8 bases between. The CDR3 bases are TGTGCCAGCAAAGGGTCGGGGGCCAACGTCCTGACTTTC. This gives the protein CASKGSGANVLTF.

This clonotype was picked up many times. V and J are TRBV29-1 and TRBJ2-7, with 7 bases matching TRBD1. V lost 7 bases, J lost 2 bases, and 8 bases stayed unmatched. This CDR3 has 13 residues. CDR1 and CDR2 from the germline V gene are SQVTM and ANQGSEA. The CDR3 sequence: CSASNRGPYEQYF. Here the CDR3 DNA reads TGCAGCGCTAGTAACAGGGGCCCCTACGAGCAGTACTTC.

This clonotype was recorded a few times. J is TRBJ2-7 and V is TRBV7-9; 7 bases line up with TRBD1. V lost 3 bases to trimming and J lost 0 bases; unmatched junction nucleotides: 11. The CDR3 covers 17 residues. Germline V CDR1 and CDR2: SEHNR, FQNEAQ (reference sequence). CDR3 coding DNA: TGTGCCAGCAGCTTGTCCGCCGGGACAGCGAGCTCCTACGAGCAGTACTTC. Translated: CASSLSAGTASSYEQYF. Looking up the rest from reference TRBV7-9 and TRBJ2-7 gives the full variable domain: DTGVSQNPRHKITKRGQNVTFRCDPISEHNRLYWYRQTLGQGPEFLTYFQNEAQLEKSRLLSDRFSAERPKGSFSTLEIQRTEQGDSAMYLCASSLSAGTASSYEQYFGPGTRLTVT.

This clonotype has more than one count but fewer than ten. V gene TRBV5-4 combines with J gene TRBJ2-1; 10 nucleotides align to TRBD2. CDR3 length equals 16 residues. The germline CDR1 and CDR2 sequences are SGHNT and YYREEE (reference sequence). Germline trimming cut 4 bases from V and 9 bases from J; bases unmatched to any gene: 13. In DNA, the CDR3 is TGTGCCAGCAGCCCCGGTGGCCTAGCGGGAGTAGGTGAGCAGTTCTTC. It codes for CASSPGGLAGVGEQFF.

The chain is built from TRBV6-5 and TRBJ2-1; tentatively, D is TRBD1 (6 bases). V dropped 7 bases and J dropped 7 bases, with 17 bases sitting between them. Germline CDR1 is MNHEY and CDR2 is SVGAGI. CDR3 length: 14 amino acids. The CDR3: CASISGGQQNEQFF. The CDR3, as DNA: TGTGCCAGCATCTCCGGAGGACAGCAGAATGAGCAGTTCTTC.